This entry is about one T cell receptor (beta chain). This entry belongs to a study of blood T cells in healthy people across ages. Next came a second PCR, run for about 6 to 12 cycles, which used a sample-barcoded 5' primer along with a J-beta primer mix. Any given sample supplied a minimum of 2.5 million CDR3-containing paired-end reads. From the 5' RACE reads, TCRdb called clonotypes with MiXCR, one entry per CDR3 protein. The data show 1.5 million to 2 million distinct CDR3 sequences, roughly 32% seen once. Individuals who donated were healthy Caucasians from Russia aged about 6 to 100. About 10 milliliters was the volume of peripheral blood drawn from each donor. The authors isolated at least 6.5 million PBMCs per sample. The sequenced sample was blood. This clonotype originated in a woman in her twenties or thirties in good health.

This CDR3 reads CAGRLSGGQGSLEQFF. CDR3 sequence (DNA): TGTGCCGGCCGGTTGTCGGGCGGACAGGGATCCCTCGAGCAGTTCTTC. The chain links TRBV2 to TRBJ2-1; 8 nucleotides agree with TRBD1. This CDR3 region has 16 residues. CDR1 and CDR2 from the germline V gene are SNHLY and FYNNEI. Trimming took 11 bases from V and 10 from J; bases not matched to a gene: 22.